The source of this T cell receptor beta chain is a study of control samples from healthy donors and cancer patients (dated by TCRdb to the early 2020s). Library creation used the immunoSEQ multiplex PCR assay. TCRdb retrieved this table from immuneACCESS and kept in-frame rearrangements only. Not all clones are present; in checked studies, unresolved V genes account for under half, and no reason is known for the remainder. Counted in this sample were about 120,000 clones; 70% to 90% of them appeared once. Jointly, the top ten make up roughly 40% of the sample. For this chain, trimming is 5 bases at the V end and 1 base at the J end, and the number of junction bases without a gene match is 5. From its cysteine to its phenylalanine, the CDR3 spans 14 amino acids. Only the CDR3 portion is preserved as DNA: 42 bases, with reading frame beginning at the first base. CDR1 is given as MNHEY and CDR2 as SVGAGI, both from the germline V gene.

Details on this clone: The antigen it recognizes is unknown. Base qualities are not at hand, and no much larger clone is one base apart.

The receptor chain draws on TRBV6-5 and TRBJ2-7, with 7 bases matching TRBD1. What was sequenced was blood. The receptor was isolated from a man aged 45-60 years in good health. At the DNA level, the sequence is TGTGCCAGCAGTCCCCGGGGACAGTCCTACGAGCAGTACTTC. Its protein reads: CASSPRGQSYEQYF.